Presented here are 20 T cell receptor beta chains from one specimen sequenced in a study of vaccination and CD4 T cells after COVID-19. Documented treatment: 10-day PBMC culture with coronavirus spike peptide pools or control peptides (ViraFEST assay). The Oncomine TCR Beta short-read assay was what sequenced the DNA obtained from cultured CD4+ T cells. MiXCR, applied by TCRdb to the PCR reads, yields one record per CDR3 protein. The table shows about 13,000 distinct CDR3 sequences, with about two fifths occurring only once. For these receptors, no antigen is known. Sample: CD4+ T cells from blood, cultured in vitro, taken before SARS-CoV-2 vaccination. These receptors were obtained from a human donor who had recovered from COVID-19.

In its sample, this clonotype was seen a few times. In DNA form, the CDR3 reads TGCAGTGCCGATATGGCCTGGAACACTGAAGCTTTCTTT. The encoded protein is CSADMAWNTEAFF. This rearrangement joins TRBV20-1 to TRBJ1-1; D gene unclear. The germline V gene encodes CDR1 DFQATT and CDR2 SNEGSKA (reference sequence). There are 13 residues in the CDR3. V lost 6 bases to trimming and J lost 1 base, with 12 bases between them.

The gene calls are TRBV20-1 and TRBJ2-5; TRBD2 matches 9 bases. The CDR3 is 15 residues long. From germline, CDR1 is DFQATT and CDR2 SNEGSKA (reference sequence). The V and J ends lost 3 bases and 4 bases, in that order; junction bases with no gene match: 9. CDR3 residues: CSASWLAGKAETQYF. CDR3 DNA sequence: TGCAGTGCTAGTTGGCTAGCGGGGAAAGCAGAGACCCAGTACTTC.

The genes are TRBV11-3 and TRBJ2-6; D is ambiguous. V lost 5 bases and J 0 bases, leaving 8 bases between the germline ends. The germline V gene has CDR1 SGHNT and CDR2 YENEEA. This CDR3 comprises 15 residues. The CDR3 DNA sequence: TGTGCCAGCAGCAAGGGTGGCTCTGGGGCCAACGTCCTGACTTTC. Amino acids: CASSKGGSGANVLTF.

This clonotype turned up a few times. Here the CDR3 DNA reads TGTGCCAGCAGTTACCCGGGACAGGGGGCGGGTCAGCCCCAGCATTTT. Translated: CASSYPGQGAGQPQHF. V usage is TRBV6-5 and J usage is TRBJ1-5, with 12 bases fitting TRBD1. Germline CDR1 MNHEY, CDR2 SVGAGI. V was clipped by 2 bases and J by 6 bases; unmatched bases: 5. This CDR3 has 16 residues.

This clonotype appeared once. The chain recombines TRBV19 with TRBJ1-2; the D gene is possibly TRBD1 (5 bases). This CDR3 spans 14 amino acids. Germline V gene sequence: CDR1 LNHDA, CDR2 SQIVND (reference sequence). Between the trimmed V and J ends, which lost 4 bases and 8 bases, there was a span of 17 bases. CDR3 loop: CASSTQGRSYGYTF. CDR3 DNA: TGTGCCAGTAGTACGCAGGGCCGATCCTACGGCTACACCTTC.

This clonotype was seen a handful of times. The chain recombines TRBV19 with TRBJ1-2; maybe TRBD1 (5 bases). The CDR3 length is 14 residues. Germline lookup yields CDR1 LNHDA and CDR2 SQIVND (reference sequence). Trimming took 6 bases from V and 0 from J, leaving 11 bases between them. CDR3 in DNA: TGTGCCAGTAGCGCGGGACGGCCTAACTATGGCTACACCTTC. Protein sequence: CASSAGRPNYGYTF.

This rearrangement joins TRBV19 to TRBJ1-1, with TRBD1 matching over 7 bases. This CDR3 is built from 12 residues. The V segment lost 3 bases and the J segment 8 bases; nucleotides outside the gene matches: 3. Per the germline V gene, CDR1 is LNHDA and CDR2 is SQIVND (reference sequence). CDR3 protein: CASSIWDREAFF. The DNA for the CDR3 is TGTGCCAGTAGTATCTGGGACAGAGAAGCTTTCTTT.

This clonotype was counted between two and nine times. The CDR3 loop reads CASSPDRDKSGANVLTF. CDR3 nucleotides: TGTGCCAGCAGCCCGGACAGGGATAAATCTGGGGCCAACGTCCTGACTTTC. The chain uses TRBV7-3 and TRBJ2-6, with 8 bases identical to TRBD1. This CDR3 contains 17 residues. Germline CDR1 reads SGHTA; CDR2 reads FQGTGA. The V segment lost 5 bases and the J segment 1 base; nucleotides outside the gene matches: 7.

This chain uses TRBV5-4 with TRBJ1-2; 10 bases map to TRBD1. The V segment lost 0 bases and the J segment 5 bases; nucleotides outside the gene matches: 4. CDR3 length equals 15 residues. In germline, CDR1 is SGHNT, CDR2 YYREEE (reference sequence). In nucleotides, the CDR3 is TGTGCCAGCAGCTTGGACTCGGGACAGGGGTATGGCTACACCTTC. Its translation is CASSLDSGQGYGYTF.

Only a few counts were recorded for this clonotype. The rearrangement joins TRBV24-1 to TRBJ2-1, with 7 bases identical to TRBD1. This CDR3 spans 16 amino acids. Per germline, CDR1 KGHDR and CDR2 SFDVKD. J lost 5 bases, V lost 3 bases, and 9 bases had no gene match. CDR3 sequence (DNA): TGTGCCACCAGTGATCCGGCCGCAGGGGGTCACAATGAGCAGTTCTTC. As protein: CATSDPAAGGHNEQFF.

The rearrangement uses TRBV11-3 and TRBJ2-1, with D maybe TRBD1 (6 bases). The V end was cut by 0 bases, the J end by 4 bases, with 10 bases between. CDR3 length equals 15 residues. Germline V gene lookup returns CDR1 SGHNT and CDR2 YENEEA. The CDR3 DNA reads as TGTGCCAGCAGCTTAGACGGACAGCAATACAATGAGCAGTTCTTC. It specifies CASSLDGQQYNEQFF.

On this clonotype: Compared with germline, one end of the junction differs, possibly owing to a read error. The CDR3 region has the DNA TGCAGTGCGCCGAGGGACACCACGCGCTTCTTC. Its protein is CSAPRDTTRFF. V usage is TRBV20-1 and J usage is TRBJ1-2; tentative D call: TRBD1 (6 bases). Germline CDR1 DFQATT, CDR2 SNEGSKA (reference sequence). The CDR3 totals 11 residues.

This clonotype turned up a few times. This chain links TRBV28 with TRBJ1-1; D is perhaps TRBD1 (5 bases). Looked up from germline, CDR1 is MDHEN and CDR2 is SYDVKM. V dropped 7 bases and J dropped 6 bases, with 18 bases sitting between them. The CDR3 spans 14 residues. The CDR3: CASMGLLRGAEAFF. The CDR3 nucleotides read TGTGCCAGCATGGGGCTTTTAAGGGGCGCTGAAGCTTTCTTT.

V and J are TRBV7-7 and TRBJ1-1, with D hard to call. V was pared by 7 bases and J by 6 bases, with 6 bases between. The length of the CDR3 is 10 residues. From germline, CDR1 is SSHAT and CDR2 FNYEAQ (reference sequence). The CDR3 DNA follows: TGTGCCAGCATCGAGGCTGAAGCTTTCTTT. Encoded protein: CASIEAEAFF.

This clonotype was observed a handful of times. The chain employs TRBV24-1 and TRBJ1-1, with D possibly being TRBD1 (6 bases). The CDR3 length is 11 residues. Germline CDR1 reads KGHDR; CDR2 reads SFDVKD. V was cut by 8 bases and J by 12 bases, with 15 bases left in between. DNA for the CDR3: TGTGCCACCAAGGGGGGAGAGGCGACTTTCTTT. It specifies CATKGGEATFF.

The chain carries TRBV20-1 and TRBJ1-2; D unresolved. V was pared by 3 bases and J by 0 bases, with 11 bases between. The length of the CDR3 is 14 residues. The germline V gene has CDR1 DFQATT and CDR2 SNEGSKA (reference sequence). The CDR3 region is CSASQLPANYGYTF. As DNA, the CDR3 is TGCAGTGCTAGTCAGCTACCCGCTAACTATGGCTACACCTTC.

This clonotype was seen only a few times. The chain is built from TRBV7-8 and TRBJ1-2; 9 nucleotides match TRBD1. Per the germline V gene, CDR1 is SGHVS and CDR2 is FQNEAQ. Germline trimming cut 1 base from V and 2 bases from J; bases unmatched to any gene: 8. The length of the CDR3 is 17 residues. CDR3 nucleotide sequence: TGTGCCAGCAGCTTAGAGGGGATAACAGGGGGCAACTATGGCTACACCTTC. Translating gives CASSLEGITGGNYGYTF. The whole variable domain, filled in from reference TRBV7-8 and TRBJ1-2, reads GAGVSQSPRYKVAKRGQDVALRCDPISGHVSLFWYQQALGQGPEFLTYFQNEAQLDKSGLPSDRFFAERPEGSVSTLKIQRTQQEDSAVYLCASSLEGITGGNYGYTFGSGTRLTVV.

This chain joins TRBV20-1 and TRBJ2-7, with 9 bases identical to TRBD2. CDR1 and CDR2 from the germline V gene are DFQATT and SNEGSKA (reference sequence). This CDR3 has 14 amino acids. Trimming cost V 1 base and J 2 bases; bases outside gene matches: 3. This chain's CDR3 is CSARVGGGAYEQYF. CDR3 nucleotide sequence: TGCAGTGCTAGAGTTGGCGGGGGGGCCTACGAGCAGTACTTC.

This clonotype was picked up one time. V gene TRBV10-3 combines with J gene TRBJ2-3; the D call may be TRBD1 or TRBD2 (5 bases each). Germline V gene sequence: CDR1 ENHRY, CDR2 SYGVKD. The CDR3 sequence is 13 residues long. V gave up 2 bases and J gave up 4 bases, with 7 bases separating them. CDR3 residues: CAISEGTSDTQYF. The CDR3 DNA is TGTGCCATCAGTGAGGGGACCTCAGATACGCAGTATTTT.

By share, this clonotype ranks as medium-sized (0.01 to 0.1%). The genes are TRBV27 and TRBJ1-1; D not certain. From germline, CDR1 is MNHEY and CDR2 SMNVEV (reference sequence). V dropped 2 bases and J dropped 1 base, with 5 bases sitting between them. The CDR3 spans 13 residues. The CDR3 protein is CASSLKGNTEAFF. CDR3 nucleotide sequence: TGTGCCAGCAGTTTAAAGGGGAACACTGAAGCTTTCTTT.